A selection of T cell receptor beta chains follows, all from one sample in a study of graft-versus-host responses after intestinal transplantation. Only in-frame clones appear in the TCRdb table, and some are missing; sequencing was by immunoSEQ multiplex PCR. The sample lists approximately 110,000 clones; more than 85% were seen once. No antigen is known for these receptors. The material was unstimulated CD8+ T cells sorted from spleen or lymph node cells, obtained before transplant. These receptors were obtained from a human donor who was the organ donor for an intestinal transplant. Both conserved end residues are part of each CDR3. The D gene is left open where the match is weak. Clone size is stated in some rows and not others, as once, few, many or a class when expanded.

j_gene,v_gene,abundance,len,d_gene,CDR3aa,CDR3nt
TRBJ2-7,TRBV4-3,-,15,-,CASSLGKTGSYEQYF,TGCGCCAGCAGCCTAGGGAAGACGGGGTCCTACGAGCAGTACTTC
TRBJ2-7,TRBV28,-,14,TRBD2,CASSLSAGFYEQYF,TGTGCCAGCAGTTTATCAGCGGGATTCTACGAGCAGTACTTC
TRBJ2-7,TRBV4-2,-,18,-,CASSQGLSRTPPAYEQYF,TGTGCCAGCAGCCAAGGACTCTCGCGGACACCCCCAGCCTACGAGCAGTACTTC
TRBJ2-5,TRBV6-1,-,14,TRBD2,CATAGGPFWETQYF,TGTGCCACCGCGGGAGGGCCGTTTTGGGAGACCCAGTACTTC
TRBJ2-7,TRBV27,-,11,-,CASSSNYEQYF,TGTGCCAGCAGTTCCAATTACGAGCAGTACTTC
TRBJ2-3,TRBV13,-,15,TRBD2,CASSSWGGDPDTQYF,TGTGCCAGCAGCTCATGGGGAGGGGACCCAGATACGCAGTATTTT
TRBJ2-1,TRBV4-1,-,14,-,CASSQVPTRNEQFF,TGCGCCAGCAGCCAAGTCCCCACGCGAAATGAGCAGTTCTTC
TRBJ1-6,TRBV28,-,17,TRBD1,CASGRGQKYSYNSPLHF,TGTGCCAGCGGCCGGGGACAGAAGTACTCCTATAATTCACCCCTCCACTTT
TRBJ2-5,TRBV7-8,-,20,TRBD2,CASSLEETEGTSGAKETQYF,TGTGCCAGCAGCTTAGAAGAGACTGAGGGGACTAGCGGAGCTAAAGAGACCCAGTACTTC
TRBJ1-2,TRBV18,-,13,-,CASSSGQIYGYTF,TGTGCCAGCTCATCCGGACAGATCTATGGCTACACCTTC
TRBJ2-1,TRBV4-1,-,17,TRBD2,CASSQDHPTSGASGQFF,TGCGCCAGCAGCCAAGATCACCCCACTAGCGGGGCCAGCGGGCAGTTCTTC
TRBJ1-1,TRBV19,-,13,-,CASTQGGNTEAFF,TGTGCCAGTACTCAAGGGGGGAACACTGAAGCTTTCTTT
TRBJ2-7,TRBV11-2,-,14,-,CASSLAGTSYEQYF,TGTGCCAGCAGCTTAGCGGGCACCTCCTACGAGCAGTACTTC
TRBJ2-1,TRBV14,-,16,-,CASSQYFPASYNEQFF,TGTGCCAGCAGCCAGTATTTTCCGGCATCCTACAATGAGCAGTTCTTC
TRBJ1-3,TRBV4-1,-,16,-,CASSFTPGKAGNTIYF,TGCGCCAGCAGCTTTACTCCAGGGAAGGCTGGAAACACCATATATTTT
TRBJ1-1,TRBV28,-,13,TRBD1,CASSLSPGQEAFF,TGTGCCAGCAGTTTATCTCCGGGACAGGAAGCTTTCTTT
TRBJ2-7,TRBV5-5,-,12,-,CASSAPYGEQYF,TGTGCCAGCAGCGCCCCTTATGGCGAGCAGTACTTC
TRBJ1-5,TRBV10-3,-,13,-,CAVRPTGNQPQHF,TGTGCCGTTAGACCAACAGGGAATCAGCCCCAGCATTTT
TRBJ2-7,TRBV2,-,17,TRBD1,CASIPGQGTRVYYEQYF,TGTGCCAGCATTCCGGGACAGGGGACTAGAGTCTACTACGAGCAGTACTTC
TRBJ2-5,TRBV4-3,-,15,-,CASSQELASQETQYF,TGCGCCAGCAGCCAAGAGCTAGCGTCTCAGGAGACCCAGTACTTC
TRBJ2-1,TRBV9,-,14,-,CASSGGRANNEQFF,TGTGCCAGCAGCGGGGGACGAGCTAACAATGAGCAGTTCTTC
TRBJ1-2,TRBV25-1,-,13,-,CASKGGGGLGYTF,TGTGCCAGCAAAGGGGGAGGGGGACTCGGCTACACCTTC
TRBJ2-3,TRBV7-8,once,16,-,CASSSLLAFSTDTQYF,TGTGCCAGCAGCTCCTTACTAGCATTCTCGACAGATACGCAGTATTTT
TRBJ1-5,TRBV27,-,13,-,CASSLGGIQPQHF,TGTGCCAGCAGTTTAGGGGGAATTCAGCCCCAGCATTTT
TRBJ1-1,TRBV6-6,-,16,-,CASSYPATPQNTEAFF,TGTGCCAGCAGTTACCCTGCCACACCCCAGAACACTGAAGCTTTCTTT
TRBJ1-1,TRBV9,-,13,-,CASSPTGNGEAFF,TGTGCCAGCAGCCCCACCGGGAACGGGGAAGCTTTCTTT
TRBJ2-5,TRBV7-2,-,13,-,CASRNSGQETQYF,TGTGCCAGCAGGAATAGCGGCCAAGAGACCCAGTACTTC
TRBJ1-2,TRBV27,-,14,-,CASSPSFGGRGYTF,TGTGCCAGCAGTCCATCCTTCGGGGGGAGGGGCTACACCTTC
TRBJ2-5,TRBV29-1,-,13,-,CSVEDPPGGTQYF,TGCAGCGTTGAAGATCCCCCTGGGGGGACCCAGTACTTC
TRBJ2-7,TRBV2,-,15,TRBD1,CASSGETGTTYEQYF,TGTGCCAGCAGTGGGGAGACAGGGACGACCTACGAGCAGTACTTC
TRBJ1-6,TRBV28,once,12,TRBD1,CARGQVASPLHF,TGTGCCAGGGGACAGGTTGCATCACCCCTCCACTTT
TRBJ1-4,TRBV7-6,-,14,-,CASSLAGEREKLFF,TGTGCCAGCAGCTTAGCTGGGGAACGTGAAAAACTGTTTTTT
TRBJ2-5,TRBV30,-,15,-,CAWSEQKGPGETQYF,TGTGCCTGGAGCGAACAGAAGGGCCCTGGAGAGACCCAGTACTTC
TRBJ1-5,TRBV6-1,-,15,-,CASSEFDSSNQPQHF,TGTGCCAGCAGTGAATTTGACAGTTCCAATCAGCCCCAGCATTTT
TRBJ1-1,TRBV7-9,-,12,-,CASIRGGAEAFF,TGTGCCAGCATCCGAGGTGGAGCTGAAGCTTTCTTT
TRBJ2-1,TRBV25-1,-,13,-,CASSEKSYNEQFF,TGTGCCAGCTCCGAAAAATCCTACAATGAGCAGTTCTTC
TRBJ2-7,TRBV28,-,12,-,CASSSPGYEQYF,TGTGCCAGCAGTTCTCCCGGATACGAGCAGTACTTC
TRBJ1-2,TRBV1,-,16,-,CTSSQEGWTAWYGYTF,TGCACCAGCAGCCAAGAAGGTTGGACCGCTTGGTATGGCTACACCTTC